The 10 T cell receptor beta chains listed next were all sequenced from one sample in a study of blood T cell repertoires in COVID-19. Sequencing used immunoSEQ multiplex PCR; TCRdb keeps in-frame clones, though not all of them. The table records roughly 280,000 clones, approximately 86% of them present only once. The material sequenced was peripheral blood. The receptors come from a man aged 35 to 55 with active or convalescent COVID-19.

A single count supports this clone. The genes are TRBV27 and TRBJ1-5, with TRBD1 as a possible D gene (5 bases). Germline-derived CDR1 and CDR2 are MNHEY and SMNVEV (reference sequence). V lost 8 bases and J 3 bases, leaving 17 bases between the germline ends. The CDR3 has 15 amino acids. The CDR3 region has the DNA TGTGCCAGCGGGGAATTACAGGACAACAATCAGCCCCAGCATTTT. Its protein product is CASGELQDNNQPQHF.

The chain combines TRBV29-1 with TRBJ2-1; TRBD2 matches 7 bases. Germline V CDR1 and CDR2: SQVTM, ANQGSEA. V was clipped by 4 bases and J by 8 bases; unmatched bases: 8. The CDR3 is made up of 13 amino acids. The CDR3 loop is CSVADGRIDEQFF. The CDR3 DNA follows: TGCAGCGTTGCTGACGGGAGGATCGATGAGCAGTTCTTC.

This clone has a single count. The rearrangement uses TRBV5-1 and TRBJ2-1, with TRBD2 matching 11 bases. CDR3 size: 17 residues. With V trimmed by 0 bases and J by 6 bases, 8 bases remained unmatched. Germline V gene sequence: CDR1 SGHRS, CDR2 YFSETQ. The DNA of the CDR3 is TGCGCCAGCAGCTTGGTTAGCGGGGGGGCATCGGGCAATGAGCAGTTCTTC. Translating gives CASSLVSGGASGNEQFF.

The chain joins TRBV6-2 or TRBV6-3 to TRBJ2-3; D gene unclear. CDR1 MNHEY and CDR2 SVGEGT come from the germline V gene. This CDR3 has 12 amino acids. The V gene lost 6 bases and the J gene lost 6 bases, with 10 bases spanning the gap. The CDR3 loop is CASSQNQDTQYF. As DNA, the CDR3 is TGTGCCAGCAGCCAAAACCAGGATACGCAGTATTTT.

The count of this clone is one. The chain links TRBV5-4 to TRBJ1-3, with D possibly matching TRBD1 (6 bases). Trimming cost V 2 bases and J 3 bases, with 12 bases left between them. Germline-derived CDR1 and CDR2 are SGHNT and YYREEE (reference sequence). The CDR3 length is 15 residues. The CDR3 region has the DNA TGTGCCAGCAGCTTATCTGGGGGCAGTGGAAACACCATATATTTT. Protein sequence: CASSLSGGSGNTIYF. Full variable domain (outside the CDR3, taken from reference TRBV5-4 and TRBJ1-3): ETGVTQSPTHLIKTRGQQVTLRCSSQSGHNTVSWYQQALGQGPQFIFQYYREEENGRGNFPPRFSGLQFPNYSSELNVNALELDDSALYLCASSLSGGSGNTIYFGEGSWLTVV.

The chain combines TRBV7-8 with TRBJ2-1, with a weak D call TRBD2 (6 bases). CDR3 length: 14 residues. The germline gives CDR1 SGHVS, CDR2 FQNEAQ. Trimming stripped 5 bases from V and 7 bases from J, with 15 bases between. The CDR3 loop reads CASSGTPVDNEQFF. The CDR3 nucleotides are TGTGCCAGCAGCGGGACTCCGGTGGATAATGAGCAGTTCTTC.

The chain couples TRBV29-1 to TRBJ1-1; TRBD1 matches at 8 bases. The CDR3 runs 13 residues. V was pared by 6 bases and J by 7 bases, with 10 bases of the junction left unmatched. Germline V CDR1 and CDR2: SQVTM, ANQGSEA. The CDR3 DNA reads TGCAGCGTGAATGACAGGGGAGGAGGTGAAGCTTTCTTT. It is translated as CSVNDRGGGEAFF. Variable domain in full (rest from reference TRBV29-1 and TRBJ1-1): SAVISQKPSRDICQRGTSLTIQCQVDSQVTMMFWYRQQPGQSLTLIATANQGSEATYESGFVIDKFPISRPNLTFSTLTVSNMSPEDSSIYLCSVNDRGGGEAFFGQGTRLTVV.

This clone has just one count. This chain joins TRBV27 and TRBJ1-6; a possible D gene is TRBD1 (5 bases). V lost 5 bases and J lost 10, with 9 bases in between. The CDR3 is 12 residues long. Germline V gene data show CDR1 as MNHEY and CDR2 as SMNVEV (reference sequence). CDR3 amino acids: CASSRTRSPLHF. Written as DNA, the CDR3 is TGTGCCAGCAGTCGGACACGATCACCCCTCCACTTT.

Written as DNA, the CDR3 is TGTGCCAGCAGCCAAGATATGGGCCGGGAGACCCAGTACTTC. Translated, it gives CASSQDMGRETQYF. The rearrangement links TRBV3-1 (or the pseudogene TRBV3-2) to TRBJ2-5; D is ambiguous. CDR3 length: 14 amino acids. CDR1 and CDR2 (germline): LGHDT, YNNKEL (reference sequence). The V and J ends lost 0 bases and 5 bases respectively, with 10 bases between them.

The J gene is TRBJ1-6, the V gene TRBV2, with 8 nucleotides matching TRBD1. With 6 bases clipped from V and 8 bases from J, the junction kept 9 bases outside the gene matches. CDR3 length: 15 amino acids. Germline-derived CDR1 and CDR2 are SNHLY and FYNNEI. CDR3 sequence: CASSAMTGEDSPLHF. DNA for the CDR3: TGTGCCAGCAGCGCTATGACAGGGGAGGATTCACCCCTCCACTTT.